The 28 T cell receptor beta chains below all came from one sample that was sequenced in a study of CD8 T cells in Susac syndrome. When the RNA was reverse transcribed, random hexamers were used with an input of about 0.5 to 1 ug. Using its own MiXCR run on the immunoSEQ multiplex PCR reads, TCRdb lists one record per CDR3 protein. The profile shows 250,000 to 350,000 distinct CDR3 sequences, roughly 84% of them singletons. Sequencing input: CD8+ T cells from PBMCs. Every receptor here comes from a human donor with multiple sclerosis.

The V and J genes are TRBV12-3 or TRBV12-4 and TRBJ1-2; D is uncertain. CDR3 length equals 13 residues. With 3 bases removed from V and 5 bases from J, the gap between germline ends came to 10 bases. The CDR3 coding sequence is TGTGCCAGCAGTTTTCAAATTACTTATGGCTACACCTTC. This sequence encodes CASSFQITYGYTF.

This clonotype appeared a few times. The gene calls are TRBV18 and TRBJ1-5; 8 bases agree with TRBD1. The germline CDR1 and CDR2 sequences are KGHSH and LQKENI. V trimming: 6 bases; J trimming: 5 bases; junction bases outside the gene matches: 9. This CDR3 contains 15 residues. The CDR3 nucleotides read TGTGCCAGCTCTCCAGACAGGGGATTTGATCAGCCCCAGCATTTT. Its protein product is CASSPDRGFDQPQHF.

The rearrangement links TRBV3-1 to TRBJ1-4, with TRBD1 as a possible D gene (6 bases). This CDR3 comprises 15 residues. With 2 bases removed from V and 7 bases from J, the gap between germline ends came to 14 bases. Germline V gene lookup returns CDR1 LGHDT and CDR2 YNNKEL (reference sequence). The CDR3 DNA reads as TGTGCCAGCAGCCAAAAGGGACACCAGCGTGAAAAACTGTTTTTT. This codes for CASSQKGHQREKLFF.

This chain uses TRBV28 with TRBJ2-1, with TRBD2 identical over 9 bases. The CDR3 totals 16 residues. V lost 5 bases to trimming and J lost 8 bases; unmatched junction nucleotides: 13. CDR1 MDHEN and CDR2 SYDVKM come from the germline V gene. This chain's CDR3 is CASSTKREATRDEQFF. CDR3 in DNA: TGTGCCAGCAGTACAAAGCGGGAGGCGACGCGGGATGAGCAGTTCTTC.

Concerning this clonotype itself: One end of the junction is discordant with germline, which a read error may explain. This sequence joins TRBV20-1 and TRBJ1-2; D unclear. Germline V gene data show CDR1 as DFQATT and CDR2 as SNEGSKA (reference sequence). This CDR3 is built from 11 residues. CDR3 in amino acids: CSAMVGGGHTF. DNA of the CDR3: TGCAGTGCCATGGTGGGAGGTGGCCACACCTTC.

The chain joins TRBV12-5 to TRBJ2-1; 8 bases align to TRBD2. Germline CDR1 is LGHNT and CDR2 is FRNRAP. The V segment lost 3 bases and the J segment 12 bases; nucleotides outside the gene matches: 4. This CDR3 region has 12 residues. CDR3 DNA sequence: TGTGCTAGTGGTTTCCCCGGGAGGGCGCAGTTCTTC. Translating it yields CASGFPGRAQFF.

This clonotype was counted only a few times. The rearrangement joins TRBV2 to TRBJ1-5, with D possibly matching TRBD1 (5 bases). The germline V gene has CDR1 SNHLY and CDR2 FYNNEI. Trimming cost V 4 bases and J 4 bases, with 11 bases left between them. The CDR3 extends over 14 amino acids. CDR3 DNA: TGTGCCAGCAGTGCTGCAGGGCGAAATCAGCCCCAGCATTTT. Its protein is CASSAAGRNQPQHF.

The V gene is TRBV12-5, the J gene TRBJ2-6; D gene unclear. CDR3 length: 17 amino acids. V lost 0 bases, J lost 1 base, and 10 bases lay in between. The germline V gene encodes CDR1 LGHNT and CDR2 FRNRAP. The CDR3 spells CASGLVLVPSGANVLTF. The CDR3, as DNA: TGTGCTAGTGGTTTGGTACTGGTGCCGTCTGGGGCCAACGTCCTGACTTTC.

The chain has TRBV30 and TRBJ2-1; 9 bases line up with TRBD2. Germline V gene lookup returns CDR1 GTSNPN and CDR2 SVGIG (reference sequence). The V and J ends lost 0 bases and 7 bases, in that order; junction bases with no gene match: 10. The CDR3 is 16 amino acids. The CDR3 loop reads CAWSVRGRAVGNEQFF. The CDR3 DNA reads TGTGCCTGGAGTGTACGCGGGAGGGCCGTGGGTAATGAGCAGTTCTTC.

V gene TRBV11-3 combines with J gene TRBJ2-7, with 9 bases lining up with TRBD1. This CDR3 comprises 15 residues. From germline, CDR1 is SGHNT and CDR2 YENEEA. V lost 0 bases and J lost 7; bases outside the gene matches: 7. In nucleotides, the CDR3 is TGTGCCAGCAGCTTAGACCCGGGACAGGGCAGGGAGCAGTACTTC. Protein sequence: CASSLDPGQGREQYF. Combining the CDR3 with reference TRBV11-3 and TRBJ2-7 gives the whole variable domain EAGVVQSPRYKIIEKKQPVAFWCNPISGHNTLYWYLQNLGQGPELLIRYENEEAVDDSQLPKDRFSAERLKGVDSTLKIQPAELGDSAVYLCASSLDPGQGREQYFGPGTRLTVT.

Written as DNA, the CDR3 is TGCGCCAGCAGCCAAGAACGGGTCGAGCGGGAGCGGAGGAATACGCAGTATTTT. Its protein product is CASSQERVERERRNTQYF. This chain links TRBV4-1 with TRBJ2-3; 8 bases match TRBD2. Germline loops: CDR1 MGHRA, CDR2 YSYEKL. This CDR3 spans 18 amino acids. Trimming cost V 0 bases and J 7 bases; bases outside gene matches: 15.

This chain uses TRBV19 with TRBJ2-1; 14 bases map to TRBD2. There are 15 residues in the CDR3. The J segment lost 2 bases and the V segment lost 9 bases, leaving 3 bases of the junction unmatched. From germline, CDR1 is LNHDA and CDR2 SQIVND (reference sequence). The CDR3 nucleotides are TGTGCCAGCGGACTAGCGGGAGGTCCCTACAATGAGCAGTTCTTC. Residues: CASGLAGGPYNEQFF.

The CDR3 nucleotides read TGTGCCAGCAGTCAATGGCGGGAATCTTCCTACGAGCAGTACTTC. Its protein product is CASSQWRESSYEQYF. V and J are TRBV2 and TRBJ2-7; D possibly corresponds to TRBD2 (6 bases). V was trimmed by 5 bases and J by 1 base, leaving 15 bases between them. CDR1 is SNHLY, CDR2 FYNNEI, per germline. The CDR3 extends over 15 amino acids.

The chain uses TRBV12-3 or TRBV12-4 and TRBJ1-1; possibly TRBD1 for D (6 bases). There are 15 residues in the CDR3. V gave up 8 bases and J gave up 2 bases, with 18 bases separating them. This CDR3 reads CASGSFRGLNTEAFF. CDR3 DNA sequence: TGTGCCAGCGGATCCTTCCGGGGGCTAAACACTGAAGCTTTCTTT.

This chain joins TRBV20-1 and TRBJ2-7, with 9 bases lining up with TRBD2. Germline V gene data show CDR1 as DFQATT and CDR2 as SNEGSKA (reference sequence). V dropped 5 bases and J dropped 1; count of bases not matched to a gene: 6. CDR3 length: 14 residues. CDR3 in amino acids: CSAGGLAYSYEQYF. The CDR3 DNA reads TGCAGTGCTGGCGGACTAGCGTATTCCTACGAGCAGTACTTC.

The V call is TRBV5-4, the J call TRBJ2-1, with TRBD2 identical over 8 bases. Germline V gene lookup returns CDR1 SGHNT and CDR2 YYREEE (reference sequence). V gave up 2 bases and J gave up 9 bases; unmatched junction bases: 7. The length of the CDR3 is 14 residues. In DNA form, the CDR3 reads TGTGCCAGCAGCTTTGCGGGAGGACGGATTGAGCAGTTCTTC. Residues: CASSFAGGRIEQFF.

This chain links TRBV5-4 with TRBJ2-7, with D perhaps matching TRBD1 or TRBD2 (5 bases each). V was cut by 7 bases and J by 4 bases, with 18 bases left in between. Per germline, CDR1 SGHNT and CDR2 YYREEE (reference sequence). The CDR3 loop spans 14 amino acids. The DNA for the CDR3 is TGTGCCAGCTGGGACCTGGAGGCGAATTACGAGCAGTACTTC. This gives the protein CASWDLEANYEQYF.

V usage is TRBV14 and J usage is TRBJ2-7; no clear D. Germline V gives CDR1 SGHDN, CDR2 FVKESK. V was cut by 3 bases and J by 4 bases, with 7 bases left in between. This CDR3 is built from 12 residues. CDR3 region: CASSHYPYEQYF. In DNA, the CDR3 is TGTGCCAGCAGCCACTACCCGTACGAGCAGTACTTC. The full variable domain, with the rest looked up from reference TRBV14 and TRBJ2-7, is EAGVTQFPSHSVIEKGQTVTLRCDPISGHDNLYWYRRVMGKEIKFLLHFVKESKQDESGMPNNRFLAERTGGTYSTLKVQPAELEDSGVYFCASSHYPYEQYFGPGTRLTVT.

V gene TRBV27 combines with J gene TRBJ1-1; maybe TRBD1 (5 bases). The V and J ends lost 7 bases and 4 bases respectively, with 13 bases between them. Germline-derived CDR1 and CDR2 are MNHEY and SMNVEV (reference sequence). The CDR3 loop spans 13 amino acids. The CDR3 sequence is CASKLGGGTEAFF. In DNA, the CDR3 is TGTGCCAGCAAACTCGGGGGAGGCACTGAAGCTTTCTTT.

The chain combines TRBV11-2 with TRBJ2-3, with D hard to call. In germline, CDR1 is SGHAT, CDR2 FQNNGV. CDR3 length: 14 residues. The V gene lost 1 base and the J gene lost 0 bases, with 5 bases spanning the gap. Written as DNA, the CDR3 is TGTGCCAGCAGCTTAGCGCCCAGCACAGATACGCAGTATTTT. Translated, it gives CASSLAPSTDTQYF.

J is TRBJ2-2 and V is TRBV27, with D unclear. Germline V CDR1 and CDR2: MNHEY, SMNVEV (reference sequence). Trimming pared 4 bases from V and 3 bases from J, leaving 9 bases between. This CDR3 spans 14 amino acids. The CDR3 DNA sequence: TGTGCCAGCAGTTCCCAGACCTACACCGGGGAGCTGTTTTTT. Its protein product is CASSSQTYTGELFF.

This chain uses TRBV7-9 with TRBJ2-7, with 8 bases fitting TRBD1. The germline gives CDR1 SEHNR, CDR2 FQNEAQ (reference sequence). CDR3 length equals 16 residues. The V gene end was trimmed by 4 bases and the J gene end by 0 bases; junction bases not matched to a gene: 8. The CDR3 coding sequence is TGTGCCAGCAGCTCTCCCGCCGGGACAGGCTCCTACGAGCAGTACTTC. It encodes CASSSPAGTGSYEQYF.

In nucleotides, the CDR3 is TGTGCCAGCAGCCAGGTACCGACAGGGAGTAGGAAGACCCAGTACTTC. Its translation: CASSQVPTGSRKTQYF. The chain has TRBV3-1 and TRBJ2-5, with 7 bases lining up with TRBD1. The length of the CDR3 is 16 residues. Germline lookup yields CDR1 LGHDT and CDR2 YNNKEL (reference sequence). V gave up 3 bases and J gave up 6 bases; unmatched junction bases: 13.

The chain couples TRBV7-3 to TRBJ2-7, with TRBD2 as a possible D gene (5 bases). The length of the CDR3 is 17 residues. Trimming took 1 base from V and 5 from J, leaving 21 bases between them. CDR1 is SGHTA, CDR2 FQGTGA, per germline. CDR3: CASSLNPPFANGDEQYF. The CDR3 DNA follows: TGTGCCAGCAGCTTAAATCCGCCGTTTGCGAACGGGGACGAGCAGTACTTC.

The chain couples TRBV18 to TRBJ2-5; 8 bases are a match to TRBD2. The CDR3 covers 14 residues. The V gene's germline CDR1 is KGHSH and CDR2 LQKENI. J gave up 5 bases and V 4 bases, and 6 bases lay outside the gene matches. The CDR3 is CASSQTSGRETQYF. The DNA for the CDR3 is TGTGCCAGCTCACAAACTAGCGGTCGGGAGACCCAGTACTTC.

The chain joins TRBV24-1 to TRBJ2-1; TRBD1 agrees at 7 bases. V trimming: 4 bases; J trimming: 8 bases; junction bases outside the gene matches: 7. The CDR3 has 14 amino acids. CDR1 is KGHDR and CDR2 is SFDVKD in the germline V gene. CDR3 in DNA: TGTGCCACCAGTGACCCAGACAGGGACCATGAGCAGTTCTTC. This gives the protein CATSDPDRDHEQFF.

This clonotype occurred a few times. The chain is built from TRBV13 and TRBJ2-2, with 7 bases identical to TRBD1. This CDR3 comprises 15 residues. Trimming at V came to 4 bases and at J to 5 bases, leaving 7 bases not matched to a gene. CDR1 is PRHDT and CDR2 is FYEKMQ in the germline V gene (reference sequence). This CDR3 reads CASSYRDSQTGELFF. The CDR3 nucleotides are TGTGCCAGCAGCTACCGGGACAGCCAAACCGGGGAGCTGTTTTTT.

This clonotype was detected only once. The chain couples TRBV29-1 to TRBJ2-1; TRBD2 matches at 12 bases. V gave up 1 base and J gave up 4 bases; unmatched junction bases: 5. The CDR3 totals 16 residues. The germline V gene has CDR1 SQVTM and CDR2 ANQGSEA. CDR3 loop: CSVEGLAGGVYNEQFF. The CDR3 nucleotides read TGCAGCGTTGAAGGGCTAGCGGGAGGGGTGTACAATGAGCAGTTCTTC.